This T cell receptor beta chain was retrieved from a study of T-cell memory formation after mild COVID-19 listed by TCRdb under 2021. Background on the whole study: TCR sequence clusters from the two donors were found to be largely donor specific. Two young, previously healthy adult volunteers made up the cohort, one male and one female. Longitudinal TCRalpha and TCRbeta repertoire sequencing tracked T-cell clones expanding and contracting after mild COVID-19 in two donors. Here is what the overall study found, with its caveats: Some responding clones were detected in pre-infection memory, suggesting pre-existing cross-reactive memory T cells joined the SARS-CoV-2 response. Only a couple of mild cases were covered in the study, and larger cohorts including severe cases with pre-infection samples were considered necessary. The second-wave clones that peaked on day 37 were not confirmed to be SARS-CoV-2 specific. Contracting CD4+ clones turned up mainly in the CM and EM memory subsets, whereas EMRA was where CD8+ clones were enriched. From day 15 to 85, contracting clones showed balanced CD4/CD8 phenotypes, whereas a second wave of clones that expanded from day 15 to 37 leaned towards CD4+.

These reads were obtained on an Illumina NovaSeq 6000. Using 5'RACE with constant-segment primers, TCRalpha and TCRbeta cDNA libraries were constructed, with sample barcodes and unique molecular identifiers added in the process. Trizol reagent was used to extract RNA from every sample. Amplification of the libraries took two PCR steps, and the second step added a second sample barcode plus Illumina TruSeq adapters. Sequencing of the libraries was done on an Illumina NovaSeq, producing 2 x 150 bp paired-end reads. The authors' analysis ran thus. Demultiplexing of reads and collapsing into UMI-guided consensus sequences were performed with migec v1.2.7. Using mixcr v2.1.11, UMI consensuses were aligned to TRA and TRB V and J templates and then assembled into clonotypes. A clonotype was counted as expanded or contracted only if both edgeR and NoisET called the change significant, with noise models trained on biological replicates. For edgeR calls, the thresholds were a false discovery rate-adjusted p below 0.01 and a log2 fold-change of 1. As an exploratory analysis of dynamics, max-normalized trajectories of the 1000 most abundant clonotypes were examined by PCA with hierarchical clustering. Separately sequenced CD4+ and CD8+ repertoires were used to assign a CD4 or CD8 phenotype to each responding clone. TCRdb reworked the public reads: Q25 trimming with fastp, MiXCR clone assembly, productive beta chains retained. Each entry is one CDR3 protein sequence, shown with its most common DNA and genes. The V and J calls were not made by the authors but by TCRdb's processing. This sample is represented by more than 400,000 distinct CDR3 sequences; over 15% of them were singletons. The biggest ten clones account for around 12% of the sample.

Ficoll-Paque density gradient centrifugation was used to isolate PBMCs. Points on this clonotype: Its specific antigen is unknown. Base qualities are missing; no much larger clone stands one base away.

Its CDR3 holds 15 amino acids, cysteine through phenylalanine. CDR3 DNA is the only sequence kept; it has 45 bases, read in frame from the first base. V and J are trimmed by 5 bases and 3 bases, and the gene matches miss 4 bases of the junction. The germline V gene supplies CDR1 SGHRS and CDR2 YFSETQ. Specimen: PBMCs or a T cell subset sorted from them (not recorded which). This receptor was identified in an adult woman who had mild COVID-19 (a few samples of this study predate the infection). The sample titles of this study are shuffled in the database, so cell type and time point are left out; the donor was told from shared clones. The rearranged segments are TRBV5-1 and TRBJ2-5; TRBD2 aligns with 13 central bases. In nucleotides, the sequence is TGCGCCAGCAGTTGGGGGACTAGCGGGGAAGAGACCCAGTACTTC. It translates to CASSWGTSGEETQYF.